The clone carrying this T cell receptor (beta chain) turned up a few times. Its specificity is unknown. The junction differs from germline at one of its ends, possibly a read error. The entry originates in a study of tumor and adjacent non-tumor tissue in lung cancer. The overall study: Samples averaged around 4.2 million productive TCRbeta reads each.

This sample's RNA came from whole unsorted tissue. Between August and November 2014, newly diagnosed, chemotherapy-naive lung cancer patients underwent thoracic surgery in China. General study results and limits: Higher tumor TCR diversity was associated with shorter survival.

This CDR3 has 16 amino acids. The library came from three nested PCR rounds adapted from ARM-PCR protocols. TCRdb re-analysed the multiplex PCR reads in MiXCR, keeping a single row per CDR3 protein. The sample consists of about 120,000 distinct CDR3 sequences, approximately 71% of them appearing once. V usage is TRBV12-3 or TRBV12-4 and J usage is TRBJ1-6; 8 positions match TRBD1. Source material: lung tumor tissue. This TCR was recovered from a man between 25 and 39 years old with non-small cell lung cancer. The CDR3 coding sequence is TGTGCCAGCGGAAGCGGGACAGGCAGGGGGAATTCGCCCCTCCTCTTT. Protein sequence: CASGSGTGRGNSPLLF.